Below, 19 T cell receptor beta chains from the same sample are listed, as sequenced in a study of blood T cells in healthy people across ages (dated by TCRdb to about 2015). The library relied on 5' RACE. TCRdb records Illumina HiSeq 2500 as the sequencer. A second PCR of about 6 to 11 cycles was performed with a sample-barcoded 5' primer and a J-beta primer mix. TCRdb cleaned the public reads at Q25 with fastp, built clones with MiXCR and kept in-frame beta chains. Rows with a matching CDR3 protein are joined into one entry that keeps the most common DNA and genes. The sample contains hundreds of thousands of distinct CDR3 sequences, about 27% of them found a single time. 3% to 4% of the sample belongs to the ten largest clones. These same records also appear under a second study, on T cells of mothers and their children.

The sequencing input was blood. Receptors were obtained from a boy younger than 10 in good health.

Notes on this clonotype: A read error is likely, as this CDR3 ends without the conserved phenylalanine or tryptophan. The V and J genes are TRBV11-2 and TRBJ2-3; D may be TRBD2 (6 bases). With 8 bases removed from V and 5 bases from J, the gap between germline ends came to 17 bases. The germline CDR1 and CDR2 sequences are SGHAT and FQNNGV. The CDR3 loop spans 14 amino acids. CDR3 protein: CASGEGRGGDTQYL. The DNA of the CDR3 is TGTGCCAGCGGTGAAGGGCGGGGCGGAGATACGCAGTATCTT.

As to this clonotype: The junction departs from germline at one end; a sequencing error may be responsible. DNA for the CDR3: TGTTCCAGCAGTTTAACGGGGCAGGGGGCCCGCGACGAGCAGTACTTC. Translated, it gives CSSSLTGQGARDEQYF. This chain links TRBV28 with TRBJ2-7; 8 bases are shared with TRBD1. This CDR3 has 16 residues. Germline CDR1 and CDR2: MDHEN and SYDVKM.

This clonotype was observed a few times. For the CDR3, the DNA is TGCAGTGCTAGCCTAGCGGGGTTCCAAGAGACCCAGTACTTC. Protein product: CSASLAGFQETQYF. The chain links TRBV20-1 to TRBJ2-5; 9 positions match TRBD2. Germline V gene lookup returns CDR1 DFQATT and CDR2 SNEGSKA (reference sequence). This CDR3 spans 14 amino acids. V shed 3 bases, J shed 1 base, and the junction held 3 bases outside the gene matches.

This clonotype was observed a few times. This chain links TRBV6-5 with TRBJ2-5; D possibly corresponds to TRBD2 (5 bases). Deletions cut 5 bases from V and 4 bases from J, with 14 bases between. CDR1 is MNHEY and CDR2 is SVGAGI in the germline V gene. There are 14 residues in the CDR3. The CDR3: CASSTDFRGETQYF. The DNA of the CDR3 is TGTGCCAGCAGTACGGACTTCCGGGGAGAGACCCAGTACTTC.

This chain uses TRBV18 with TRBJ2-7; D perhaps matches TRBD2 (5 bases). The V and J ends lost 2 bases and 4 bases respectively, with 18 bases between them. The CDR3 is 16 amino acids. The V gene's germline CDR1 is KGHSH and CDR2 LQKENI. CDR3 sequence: CASSPGEYGRTYEQYF. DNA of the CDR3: TGTGCCAGCTCACCAGGGGAATATGGGAGAACTTACGAGCAGTACTTC.

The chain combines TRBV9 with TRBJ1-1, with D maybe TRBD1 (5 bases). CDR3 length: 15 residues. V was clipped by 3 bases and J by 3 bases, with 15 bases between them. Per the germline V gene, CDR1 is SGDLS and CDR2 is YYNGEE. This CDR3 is CASSGGPWGDTEAFF. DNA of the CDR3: TGTGCCAGCAGCGGAGGCCCCTGGGGGGACACTGAAGCTTTCTTT. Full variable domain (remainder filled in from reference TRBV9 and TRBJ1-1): DSGVTQTPKHLITATGQRVTLRCSPRSGDLSVYWYQQSLDQGLQFLIQYYNGEERAKGNILERFSAQQFPDLHSELNLSSLELGDSALYFCASSGGPWGDTEAFFGQGTRLTVV.

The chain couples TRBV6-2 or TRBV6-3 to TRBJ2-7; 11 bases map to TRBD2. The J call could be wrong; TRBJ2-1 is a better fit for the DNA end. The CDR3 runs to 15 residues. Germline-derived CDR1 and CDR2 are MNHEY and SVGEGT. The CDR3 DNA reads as TGTGCCAGCAGTTCGACTAGCGGGGAAGGCGATGAGCAGTTCTTC. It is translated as CASSSTSGEGDEQFF.

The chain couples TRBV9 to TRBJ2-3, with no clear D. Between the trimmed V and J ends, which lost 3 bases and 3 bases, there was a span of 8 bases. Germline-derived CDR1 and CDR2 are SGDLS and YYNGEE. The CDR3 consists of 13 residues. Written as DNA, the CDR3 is TGTGCCAGCAGCGGCGAGGTGACAGATACGCAGTATTTT. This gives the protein CASSGEVTDTQYF. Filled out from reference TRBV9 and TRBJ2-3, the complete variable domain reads DSGVTQTPKHLITATGQRVTLRCSPRSGDLSVYWYQQSLDQGLQFLIQYYNGEERAKGNILERFSAQQFPDLHSELNLSSLELGDSALYFCASSGEVTDTQYFGPGTRLTVL.

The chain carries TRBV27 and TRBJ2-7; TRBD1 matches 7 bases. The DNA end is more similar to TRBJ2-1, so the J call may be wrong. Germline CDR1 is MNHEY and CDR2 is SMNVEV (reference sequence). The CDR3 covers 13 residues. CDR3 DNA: TGTGCCAGCAGACTAACAGGGGTCGATGAGCAGTTCTTC. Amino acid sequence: CASRLTGVDEQFF.

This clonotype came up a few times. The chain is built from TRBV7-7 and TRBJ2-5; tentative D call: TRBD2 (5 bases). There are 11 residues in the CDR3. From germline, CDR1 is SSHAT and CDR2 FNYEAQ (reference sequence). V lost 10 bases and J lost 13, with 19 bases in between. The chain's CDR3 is CATGPLARGYF. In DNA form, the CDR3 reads TGTGCCACCGGGCCCCTAGCACGAGGGTACTTC.

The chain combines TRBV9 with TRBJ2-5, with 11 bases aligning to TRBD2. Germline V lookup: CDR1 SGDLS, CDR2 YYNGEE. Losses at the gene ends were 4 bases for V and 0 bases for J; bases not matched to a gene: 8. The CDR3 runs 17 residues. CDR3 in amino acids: CASSPGTSGNYQETQYF. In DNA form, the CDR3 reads TGTGCCAGCAGCCCAGGGACTAGCGGAAATTACCAAGAGACCCAGTACTTC.

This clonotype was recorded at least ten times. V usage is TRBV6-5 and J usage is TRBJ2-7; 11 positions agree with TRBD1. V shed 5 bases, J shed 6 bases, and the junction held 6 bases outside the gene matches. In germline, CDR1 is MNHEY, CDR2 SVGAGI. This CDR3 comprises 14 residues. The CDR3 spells CASSRWDRGIEQYF. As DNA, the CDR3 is TGTGCCAGCAGTAGATGGGACAGGGGGATCGAGCAGTACTTC.

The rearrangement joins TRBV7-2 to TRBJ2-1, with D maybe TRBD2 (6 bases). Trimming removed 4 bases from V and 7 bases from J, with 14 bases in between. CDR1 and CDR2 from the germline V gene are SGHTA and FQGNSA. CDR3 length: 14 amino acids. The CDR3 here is CASSSSTRGNEQFF. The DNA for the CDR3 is TGTGCCAGCAGCTCCTCGACCCGGGGGAATGAGCAGTTCTTC. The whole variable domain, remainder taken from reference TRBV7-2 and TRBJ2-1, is GAGVSQSPSNKVTEKGKDVELRCDPISGHTALYWYRQSLGQGLEFLIYFQGNSAPDKSGLPSDRFSAERTGGSVSTLTIQRTQQEDSAVYLCASSSSTRGNEQFFGPGTRLTVL.

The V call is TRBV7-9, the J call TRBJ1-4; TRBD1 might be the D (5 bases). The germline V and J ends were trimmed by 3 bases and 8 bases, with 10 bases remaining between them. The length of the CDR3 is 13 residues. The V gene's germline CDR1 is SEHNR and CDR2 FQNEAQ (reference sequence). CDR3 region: CASSLAGDEKLFF. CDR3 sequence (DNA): TGTGCCAGCAGCTTGGCGGGGGACGAAAAACTGTTTTTT.

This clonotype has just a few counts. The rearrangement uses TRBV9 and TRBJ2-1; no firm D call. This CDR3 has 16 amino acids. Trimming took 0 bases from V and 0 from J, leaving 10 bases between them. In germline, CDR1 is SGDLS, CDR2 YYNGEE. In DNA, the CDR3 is TGTGCCAGCAGCGTAGTCAACAGCCGCTCCTACAATGAGCAGTTCTTC. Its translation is CASSVVNSRSYNEQFF. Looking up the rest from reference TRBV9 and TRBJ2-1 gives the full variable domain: DSGVTQTPKHLITATGQRVTLRCSPRSGDLSVYWYQQSLDQGLQFLIQYYNGEERAKGNILERFSAQQFPDLHSELNLSSLELGDSALYFCASSVVNSRSYNEQFFGPGTRLTVL.

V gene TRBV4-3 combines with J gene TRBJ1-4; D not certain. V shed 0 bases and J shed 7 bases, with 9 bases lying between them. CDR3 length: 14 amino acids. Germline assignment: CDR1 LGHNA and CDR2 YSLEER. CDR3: CASSQEPGVEKLFF. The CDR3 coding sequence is TGCGCCAGCAGCCAAGAGCCCGGGGTTGAAAAACTGTTTTTT.

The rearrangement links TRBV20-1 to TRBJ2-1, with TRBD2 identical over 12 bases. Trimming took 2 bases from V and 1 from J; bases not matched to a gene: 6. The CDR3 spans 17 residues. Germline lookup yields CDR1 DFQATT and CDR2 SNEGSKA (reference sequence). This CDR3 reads CSARLAGGPRSYNEQFF. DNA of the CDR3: TGCAGTGCTAGACTAGCGGGGGGGCCCAGATCCTACAATGAGCAGTTCTTC.

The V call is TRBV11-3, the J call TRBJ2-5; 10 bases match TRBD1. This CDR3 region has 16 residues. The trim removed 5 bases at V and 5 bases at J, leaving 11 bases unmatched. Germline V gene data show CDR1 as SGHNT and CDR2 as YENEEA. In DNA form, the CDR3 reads TGTGCCAGCAGCCTGATGACAGGGGGCGAAAGGGAGACCCAGTACTTC. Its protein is CASSLMTGGERETQYF. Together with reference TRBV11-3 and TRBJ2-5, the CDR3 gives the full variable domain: EAGVVQSPRYKIIEKKQPVAFWCNPISGHNTLYWYLQNLGQGPELLIRYENEEAVDDSQLPKDRFSAERLKGVDSTLKIQPAELGDSAVYLCASSLMTGGERETQYFGPGTRLLVL.

In DNA form, the CDR3 reads TGTGCCAGCAGCTTAGACTGGGCTAGCGGGGGAGGCGGGGAGCTGTTTTTT. This codes for CASSLDWASGGGGELFF. The rearrangement uses TRBV7-2 and TRBJ2-2, with 10 bases aligning to TRBD2. Germline V lookup: CDR1 SGHTA, CDR2 FQGNSA. Germline trimming cut 1 base from V and 7 bases from J; bases unmatched to any gene: 9. The CDR3 spans 17 residues.